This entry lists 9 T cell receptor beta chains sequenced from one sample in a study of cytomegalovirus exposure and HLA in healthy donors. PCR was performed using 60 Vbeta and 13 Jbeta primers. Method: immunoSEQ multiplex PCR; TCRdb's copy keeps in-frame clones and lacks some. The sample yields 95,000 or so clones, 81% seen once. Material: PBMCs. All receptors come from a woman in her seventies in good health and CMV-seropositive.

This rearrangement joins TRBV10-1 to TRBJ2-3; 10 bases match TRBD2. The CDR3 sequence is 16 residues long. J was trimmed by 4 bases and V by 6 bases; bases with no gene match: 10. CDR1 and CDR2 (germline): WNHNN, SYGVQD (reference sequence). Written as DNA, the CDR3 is TGCGCCAGCAGACCATTACTAGCGGGACCCCCAGATACGCAGTATTTT. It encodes CASRPLLAGPPDTQYF.

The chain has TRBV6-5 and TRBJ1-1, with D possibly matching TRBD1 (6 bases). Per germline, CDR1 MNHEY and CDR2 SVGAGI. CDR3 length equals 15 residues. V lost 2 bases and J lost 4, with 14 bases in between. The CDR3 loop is CASSYGKGRGTEAFF. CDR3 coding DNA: TGTGCCAGCAGTTACGGTAAAGGCAGGGGCACTGAAGCTTTCTTT.

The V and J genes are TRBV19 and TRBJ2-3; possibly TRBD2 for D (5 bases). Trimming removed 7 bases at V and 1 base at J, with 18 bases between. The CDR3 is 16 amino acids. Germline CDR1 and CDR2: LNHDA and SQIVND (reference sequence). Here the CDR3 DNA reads TGTGCCAGTATAGGAGCGGCGCTACTACGCACAGATACGCAGTATTTT. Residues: CASIGAALLRTDTQYF.

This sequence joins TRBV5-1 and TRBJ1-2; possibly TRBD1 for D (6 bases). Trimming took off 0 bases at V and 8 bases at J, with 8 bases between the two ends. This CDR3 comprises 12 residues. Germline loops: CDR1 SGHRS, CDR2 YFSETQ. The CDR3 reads CASSLDQGGYTF. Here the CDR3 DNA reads TGCGCCAGCAGCTTGGATCAGGGGGGCTACACCTTC. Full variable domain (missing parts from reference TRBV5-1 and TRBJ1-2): KAGVTQTPRYLIKTRGQQVTLSCSPISGHRSVSWYQQTPGQGLQFLFEYFSETQRNKGNFPGRFSGRQFSNSRSEMNVSTLELGDSALYLCASSLDQGGYTFGSGTRLTVV.

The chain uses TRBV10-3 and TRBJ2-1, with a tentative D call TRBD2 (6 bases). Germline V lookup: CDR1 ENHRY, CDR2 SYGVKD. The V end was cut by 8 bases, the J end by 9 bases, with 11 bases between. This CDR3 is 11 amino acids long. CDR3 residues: CAIAGSAEQFF. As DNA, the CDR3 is TGTGCCATCGCGGGGTCGGCTGAGCAGTTCTTC.

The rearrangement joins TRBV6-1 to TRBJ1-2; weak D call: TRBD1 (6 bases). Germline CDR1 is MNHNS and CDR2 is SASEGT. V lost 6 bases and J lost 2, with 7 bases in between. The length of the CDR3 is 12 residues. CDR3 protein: CASSDRNYGYTF. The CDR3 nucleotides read TGTGCCAGCAGCGACAGGAACTATGGCTACACCTTC.

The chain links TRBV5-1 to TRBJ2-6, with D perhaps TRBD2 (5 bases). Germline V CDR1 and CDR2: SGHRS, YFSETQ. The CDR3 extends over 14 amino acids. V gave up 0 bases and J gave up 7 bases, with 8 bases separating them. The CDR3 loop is CASSLDGNANVLTF. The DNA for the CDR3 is TGCGCCAGCAGCTTGGACGGGAATGCCAACGTCCTGACTTTC.

CDR3 protein: CAWSDPRGSGANVLTF. DNA for the CDR3: TGTGCCTGGAGTGATCCACGGGGCTCTGGGGCCAACGTCCTGACTTTC. The chain has TRBV30 and TRBJ2-6; possibly TRBD2 for D (5 bases). The V gene's germline CDR1 is GTSNPN and CDR2 SVGIG (reference sequence). V lost 1 base and J 0 bases, leaving 10 bases between the germline ends. This CDR3 comprises 16 residues.

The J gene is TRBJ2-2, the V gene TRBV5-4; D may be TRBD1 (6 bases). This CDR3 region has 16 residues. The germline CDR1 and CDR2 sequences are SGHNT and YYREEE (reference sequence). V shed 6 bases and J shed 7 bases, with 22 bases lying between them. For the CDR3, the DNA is TGTGCCAGCACCATTAGCAGGGGTCTCGGAGTCGGGGAGCTGTTTTTT. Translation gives CASTISRGLGVGELFF.